The rows below give T cell receptor beta chains drawn from one sample of a study of shared T cell receptors in the human thymus. Sequencing was performed with immunoSEQ multiplex PCR; in TCRdb, only in-frame clones are kept and a portion is missing. Of about 710,000 clones detected, more than 75% appear once; the ten largest clones hold roughly 0.0086%. This same sample was also taken into another study, of human thymus T cells.

Sequencing input: thymocytes. The origin of the receptors is a boy under three years old with a congenital heart defect. CDR3s include the opening cysteine and the closing phenylalanine or tryptophan. D genes are given only for firm matches. Expanded clones get a size class; other rows say once, few or many, or leave the size out.

clone size	D gene	V gene	J gene	CDR3 protein	CDR3 DNA
.	.	TRBV13	TRBJ1-1	CASIFGLREGNTEAFF	TGTGCCAGCATCTTCGGGCTCCGGGAGGGGAACACTGAAGCTTTCTTT
once	.	TRBV11-2	TRBJ1-4	CASSFLEKLFF	TGTGCCAGCAGCTTCTTAGAAAAACTGTTTTTT
.	.	TRBV11-2	TRBJ2-4	CASSPYLAARAKNIQYF	TGTGCCAGCAGTCCATATCTGGCGGCGCGGGCCAAAAACATTCAGTACTTC
.	.	TRBV4-1	TRBJ1-5	CASSQDRLCQPQHF	TGCGCCAGCAGCCAAGATCGTTTGTGTCAGCCCCAGCATTTT
.	TRBD1	TRBV11-2	TRBJ1-3	CASSLPGQGRFGNTIYF	TGTGCCAGCAGCTTACCGGGACAGGGAAGATTTGGAAACACCATATATTTT
.	.	TRBV6-5	TRBJ2-7	CASSYSSGSISYEQYF	TGTGCCAGCAGTTACTCTTCGGGGTCCATCTCCTACGAGCAGTACTTC
.	TRBD1	TRBV18	TRBJ2-7	CASSPDRGGEQYF	TGTGCCAGCTCCCCAGACAGGGGGGGCGAGCAGTACTTC
.	.	TRBV7-2	TRBJ2-3	CASSLPIGRDNTDTQYF	TGTGCCAGCAGCCTCCCTATCGGACGGGACAACACAGATACGCAGTATTTT
.	TRBD1	TRBV28	TRBJ1-5	CASSLDREYNQPQHF	TGTGCCAGCAGTTTGGACAGGGAATACAATCAGCCCCAGCATTTT
.	TRBD1	TRBV6-1	TRBJ1-5	CASSEAYRGSNQPQHF	TGTGCCAGCAGTGAAGCTTACAGGGGGAGCAATCAGCCCCAGCATTTT
.	.	TRBV27	TRBJ2-7	CASMPPTGAYEQYF	TGTGCCAGCATGCCTCCAACCGGGGCCTACGAGCAGTACTTC
once	.	TRBV2	TRBJ2-7	CASSTGLAYEQYF	TGTGCCAGCAGCACAGGTCTGGCCTACGAGCAGTACTTC
.	TRBD2	TRBV4-3	TRBJ2-1	CASSQDKSGRPSLRRGNEQFF	TGCGCCAGCAGCCAAGATAAGAGCGGGAGACCCTCTCTCCGACGTGGCAATGAGCAGTTCTTC
.	.	TRBV4-2	TRBJ1-5	CASSQDRGGKGNQPQHF	TGTGCCAGCAGCCAAGATCGGGGGGGGAAGGGCAATCAGCCCCAGCATTTT
once	TRBD1	TRBV9	TRBJ2-2	CASSVVDRGLTGELFF	TGTGCCAGCAGCGTAGTCGACAGGGGTTTGACCGGGGAGCTGTTTTTT
.	.	TRBV9	TRBJ2-4	CASSDGTPGNIQYF	TGTGCCAGCAGCGACGGGACACCCGGAAACATTCAGTACTTC
.	.	TRBV10-1	TRBJ2-7	CASSESGRTTYEQYF	TGCGCCAGCAGTGAGTCGGGCAGGACAACCTACGAGCAGTACTTC
.	.	TRBV19	TRBJ1-1	CASKAVNTEAFF	TGTGCCAGTAAGGCGGTGAACACTGAAGCTTTCTTT
.	TRBD2	TRBV5-6	TRBJ2-7	CASSQVGREQYF	TGTGCCAGCAGCCAAGTCGGGAGGGAACAGTACTTC
.	TRBD1	TRBV15	TRBJ2-6	CATSRERGGQGRFGANVLTF	TGTGCCACCAGCAGAGAGAGGGGTGGACAGGGCAGGTTTGGGGCCAACGTCCTGACTTTC
.	TRBD1	TRBV2	TRBJ1-1	CASSRGQTEAFF	TGTGCCAGCAGTAGGGGGCAAACTGAAGCTTTCTTT
.	TRBD1	TRBV14	TRBJ2-7	CASSQEQTGSIYYEQYF	TGTGCCAGCAGCCAAGAACAGACAGGGAGTATTTACTACGAGCAGTACTTC
.	TRBD2	TRBV7-3	TRBJ2-3	CASSFSGGEADTQYF	TGTGCCAGCAGCTTCAGCGGGGGGGAGGCGGATACGCAGTATTTT
once	TRBD2	TRBV15	TRBJ2-1	CATSRAAGGGNEQFF	TGTGCCACCAGCAGAGCAGCGGGGGGGGGCAATGAGCAGTTCTTC
.	TRBD1	TRBV28	TRBJ1-5	CASRPAPDRGHTQPQHF	TGTGCCAGCAGACCAGCCCCTGACAGGGGGCACACTCAGCCCCAGCATTTT
.	TRBD2	TRBV15	TRBJ2-7	CATSRDQGREGFQQYF	TGTGCCACCAGCAGAGATCAGGGCAGGGAGGGATTCCAGCAGTACTTC
.	TRBD2	TRBV28	TRBJ2-1	CASSGTSGPNEQFF	TGTGCCAGCAGTGGGACTAGCGGGCCCAATGAGCAGTTCTTC
.	.	TRBV28	TRBJ1-5	CASSLQTPGVGKPQHF	TGTGCCAGCAGTTTACAGACCCCAGGGGTGGGGAAGCCCCAGCATTTT
.	.	TRBV4-3	TRBJ2-7	CASSHIDSSQQTYEQYF	TGCGCCAGCAGCCATATAGACTCCTCCCAGCAGACCTACGAGCAGTACTTC
.	TRBD1	TRBV4-1	TRBJ2-7	CASSHRDRGYTYEQYF	TGCGCCAGCAGTCACCGGGACAGGGGCTACACCTACGAGCAGTACTTC
.	.	TRBV6-1	TRBJ2-3	CATRGGTDTQYF	TGTGCCACCCGGGGTGGGACAGATACGCAGTATTTT
.	TRBD2	TRBV9	TRBJ2-2	CASSDRNPGLESGELFF	TGTGCCAGCAGCGATCGCAACCCGGGACTAGAGTCCGGGGAGCTGTTTTTT
.	.	TRBV14	TRBJ2-1	CASSQDMARKARRVDEQFF	TGTGCCAGCAGCCAAGATATGGCCAGGAAGGCTCGTCGAGTCGATGAGCAGTTCTTC
.	TRBD2	TRBV7-9	TRBJ2-5	CASSQGGLEETQYF	TGTGCCAGCAGCCAAGGCGGACTAGAAGAGACCCAGTACTTC
.	TRBD1	TRBV28	TRBJ1-2	CASSRTGNYGYTF	TGTGCCAGCAGTCGGACAGGCAACTATGGCTACACCTTC
.	TRBD2	TRBV19	TRBJ2-7	CASSMGPLTSGSYEQYF	TGTGCCAGTAGTATGGGGCCCCTGACTAGCGGATCCTACGAGCAGTACTTC
few	.	TRBV15	TRBJ2-4	CATSRHPNREKNIQYF	TGTGCCACCAGCAGGCACCCGAACCGGGAAAAAAACATTCAGTACTTC
.	.	TRBV4-3	TRBJ2-4	CASSQDTMRDEDIQYF	TGCGCCAGCAGCCAAGATACGATGAGGGATGAGGACATTCAGTACTTC
.	.	TRBV9	TRBJ2-3	CASSVEVQGNTRTDTQYF	TGTGCCAGCAGCGTAGAGGTCCAGGGCAACACACGCACAGATACGCAGTATTTT
.	TRBD1	TRBV19	TRBJ1-5	CASSIEGALDQPQHF	TGTGCCAGTAGTATTGAGGGGGCATTGGATCAGCCCCAGCATTTT
.	TRBD2	TRBV14	TRBJ2-3	CASSHLAGQTDTQYF	TGTGCCAGCAGCCATCTAGCGGGGCAAACAGATACGCAGTATTTT
.	TRBD1	TRBV28	TRBJ1-2	CASSLNTGGEVSGYTF	TGTGCCAGCAGTTTAAACACAGGGGGCGAAGTAAGTGGCTACACCTTC
.	TRBD1	TRBV28	TRBJ1-5	CASSLSRDRGRVGNQPQHF	TGTGCCAGCAGTTTATCTCGGGACAGGGGGCGAGTGGGCAATCAGCCCCAGCATTTT
.	.	TRBV30	TRBJ1-2	CAWSLPPKTGLGGYTF	TGTGCCTGGAGTCTTCCGCCCAAGACAGGTCTCGGTGGCTACACCTTC
.	.	TRBV2	TRBJ2-7	CASLEDSYEQYF	TGTGCCAGCCTAGAGGACAGCTACGAGCAGTACTTC